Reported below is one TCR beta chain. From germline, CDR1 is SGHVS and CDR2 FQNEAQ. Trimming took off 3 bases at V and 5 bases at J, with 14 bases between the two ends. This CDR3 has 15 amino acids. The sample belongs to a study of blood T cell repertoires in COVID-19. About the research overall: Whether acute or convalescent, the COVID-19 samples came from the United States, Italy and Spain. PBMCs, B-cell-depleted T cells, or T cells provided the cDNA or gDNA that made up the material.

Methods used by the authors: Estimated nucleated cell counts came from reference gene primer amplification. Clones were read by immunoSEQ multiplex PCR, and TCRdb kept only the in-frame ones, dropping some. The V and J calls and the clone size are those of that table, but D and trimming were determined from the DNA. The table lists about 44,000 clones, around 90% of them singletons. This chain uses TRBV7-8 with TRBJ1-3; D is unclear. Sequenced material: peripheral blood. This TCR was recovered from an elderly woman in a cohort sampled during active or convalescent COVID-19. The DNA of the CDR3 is TGTGCCAGCAGCTTTAGGTCAGGTGTAAGAAACACCATATATTTT. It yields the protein CASSFRSGVRNTIYF.